This TCR beta chain is drawn from a study of blood T cell repertoires in COVID-19. Assay used: immunoSEQ multiplex PCR; TCRdb lists only in-frame clones, some missing. The data hold more than 250,000 clones, with approximately 84% observed a single time. Germline V gene lookup returns CDR1 SGHRS and CDR2 YFSETQ. V was shortened by 0 bases and J by 4 bases, with 17 bases between the two germline ends. This CDR3 contains 16 residues. The TCR comes from a woman aged 18-30 years who had recovered from COVID-19. Sequencing was carried out using PBMCs or T cells enriched from blood (not recorded which). The V call is TRBV5-1, the J call TRBJ2-7, with a weak D call TRBD1 (6 bases). In nucleotides, the CDR3 is TGCGCCAGCAGCTTGGGAAGGGGGACGGCCTCATACGAGCAGTACTTC. Its protein product is CASSLGRGTASYEQYF.